This note documents a single TCR beta chain sequence. No antigen is known for it. Base quality data are lacking; no much larger clone is found one base away. The cohort comprised 666 healthy bone marrow donors. All cohort members were sampled while nominally healthy, although unrecorded immune exposures were likely present. The donor tested CMV seropositive, placing the donor among the approximately 290 seropositive members of the cohort. A peripheral blood sample was collected from each donor, and TCR beta sequencing was performed on peripheral blood mononuclear cells. Genomic DNA was extracted from the blood cell samples with the Qiagen DNeasy Blood Extraction Kit. This record comes from a study of cytomegalovirus exposure and HLA in healthy donors (dated by TCRdb to the late 2010s). Turning to the overall study: An earlier analysis of approximately 550 of the donors reported 250 to 300 Gb of sequence data and 100 million to 140 million unique TCR beta sequences from approximately 180 million T cells. Class I and class II HLA loci were covered by the typing at four-digit resolution. A later analysis re-analyzed previously published TCR beta repertoires from roughly 600 donors and added high-resolution HLA genotyping to study TCR occurrence patterns. The study aimed to test whether cataloging public T cell receptors could reveal signatures of past pathogen exposure. Among the roughly 400 genotyped donors, approximately 81% belonged to the genetic ancestry cluster associated with self-reported Caucasian donors. High-throughput TCR immunosequencing, statistical association of individual TCRs with disease status, and machine learning were combined to predict cytomegalovirus infection status. Among 398 genotyped donors of the cohort, an average of roughly 230,000 unique TCR beta nucleotide sequences was sequenced per donor, of which roughly 17% were non-productive. All discovery cohort repertoires had been generated using a single sequencing platform. An early release that covered about 600 HLA-typed donors contained approximately 290 gigabases of sequencing data and 65 million to 100 million unique TCR sequences. The T cell repertoires of 666 subjects were profiled by immunosequencing and related to cytomegalovirus serostatus. Alongside the repertoire data, information on donor age, sex, ethnicity and CMV serostatus was compiled. Genome-wide SNP genotypes for about three fifths of the 666 donors were used in a later genetic analysis, which treated that subset as a discovery cohort. Because of strong linkage in the cohort, roughly five DR-DQ haplotypes were treated as single units for association and clustering. Along with the approximately 700-subject first cohort, a separate validation cohort of over 90 different subjects was used. Rather than drawing on any new phenotypic data, the later analysis identified candidate immune exposures from TCR beta sequences and the way those sequences occurred across donors. Typing coverage differed by locus: A, B, C, DRB1 and DQB1 were typed in about 620-640 donors, DQA1 in 522, DPA1 in 600 to 610, and DPB1 in 450 to 480. An earlier analysis of around 580 of the donors used high-throughput TCR beta sequencing to judge whether each TCR beta V gene segment behaved as functional or pseudogenic. Beyond this particular receptor, the publication reports: Because HLA typing was unavailable for some donors at each locus, only the typed subset was used in association tests. In the study, 164 TCR beta chains were listed as associated with cytomegalovirus. In vitro tests confirmed that a few of the cytomegalovirus-associated TCR beta chains recognize cytomegalovirus antigens. Most CMV-associated TCR beta chains appeared to be HLA-restricted in a later analysis, and the HLA associations seemed to be driven largely by CMV exposure. Several of the top co-occurrence clusters appeared to be linked to parvovirus B19, influenza, CMV and Epstein-Barr virus, according to a later analysis. In an earlier analysis of approximately 590 of the donors, most TCR beta V segments appeared in productive rearrangements about 87% or about 30% of the time, broadly matching IMGT annotations. The presence/absence analyses assumed that sequencing depth was roughly uniform across donors, and that assumption may not be true. About 15 rarely observed V segments, including chromosome 9 orphons, were excluded from the earlier analysis of approximately 600 of the donors because counts were too low. The authors suggested that the approach could potentially be extended to other disease states and immunological phenotypes. Linkage disequilibrium might explain the correlated functional status among segregating V segments, but an unknown experimental factor could not be excluded. A later genetic analysis associated a missense DCLRE1C variant with V-gene and J-gene trimming of TCR beta chains, and an independent cohort replicated the association. In a later genetic analysis, fewer N-insertions in productive TCRs were reported among donors in an Asian-associated ancestry cluster than the roughly 700-donor mean. The classifier was reported to diagnose cytomegalovirus status with high specificity and sensitivity in both the original and validation cohorts. Assigning TCR associations to individual alleles was difficult when HLA alleles, especially DR and DQ, strongly co-occurred. A group of highly shared sequence variants was considered likely to be a technical artifact of the sequencing pipeline. Some IMGT-functional V segments, including TRBV6-2 and TRBV6-3, could not be distinguished by the 87-base-pair reads and were therefore excluded. Most TCR sequences were observed very rarely across donors, whereas some public TCRs were present in many individuals. Immune exposure information for the cohort was limited to CMV serostatus. The cohort was sequenced for TCR beta chains only, and without alpha or paired-chain data the features that could be detected were limited. In a later analysis, over 15,000 TCR beta sequences were associated with specific HLA alleles at a false discovery rate of 0.05. A later analysis found that TCR association rates varied across HLA loci, with DRB1 alleles showing the most associated TCRs and HLA-C alleles the fewest. A further reported finding was that TCR beta sequences accurately predicted the HLA-A and HLA-B alleles for most subjects in the first cohort. Compared with equally common non-associated chains, HLA-associated TCR beta chains in a later analysis were more clonally expanded and had lower generation probabilities.

The library was obtained by the immunoSEQ multiplex PCR assay. A mixture of 60 forward primers for TCR Vbeta segments and 13 reverse primers for TCR Jbeta segments was used in the multiplex PCR. Amplification of the CDR3 region of rearranged TCR beta genes was performed with a multiplex PCR assay on genomic DNA. Amplified TCR beta libraries were sequenced as 87-base-pair reads on the Illumina HiSeq System. The original pipeline was this. A later analysis tallied around 82 million unique TCR beta chains across the 650 to 750 repertoires, and about 10 million of those chains were shared by two or more donors. A nearest-neighbor algorithm error-corrected the raw reads and collapsed the reads into unique sequences, merging closely related sequences to remove PCR and sequencing errors. CDR3 sequences were aligned to IMGT reference sequences to assign V, D and J gene segments. For a sequence to be retained, a match of at least six nucleotides to both a V gene segment and a J gene segment was required. Rearrangements were called productive when the CDR3 lacked stop codons and stayed in frame with V and J; all others were non-productive. CDR3 was defined by IMGT convention, running from the second conserved V-encoded cysteine to the conserved J-encoded phenylalanine. The earlier analysis of 550 to 650 of the donors excluded any sequence lacking an unambiguous match to a single V gene segment. An earlier analysis of over 450 of the donors classified V segments as functional when productive rearrangements were above 56.7% and as segregating when the standard deviation between donors was above 5%. A statistical classification framework was built for diagnosing cytomegalovirus status from the catalog of TCR beta chain sequences. In a later analysis, V and J genes were assigned by comparing TCR nucleotide sequences against IMGT/GENE-DB human TR gene sequences. A later analysis assigned CDR3 sequences and most-parsimonious VDJ recombination scenarios with the TCRdist pipeline. In a later analysis, every TCR beta chain was defined by the combination of its CDR3 amino acid sequence and its V-gene family, and reads without a unique V-gene family were dropped. A later analysis removed several hundred highly shared, low-generation-probability nucleotide sequences to deal with suspected cross-contamination and a sequencing artifact. In a later analysis, a clonal expansion index was calculated for each public chain from normalized within-repertoire ranks of inferred template counts. In a later analysis, generation probabilities were computed using a VDJ recombination model fitted to out-of-frame rearrangements, and the results were checked against IGoR. In a later analysis, TCR-TCR, TCR-HLA and TCR-CMV co-occurrence was scored with hypergeometric tests, and a repertoire-size bias correction was applied to TCR pairs. False discovery rates were estimated in a later analysis by permuting HLA or CMV assignments 20 times. In a later analysis, co-occurring TCRs were grouped with DBSCAN, and TCRdist sequence similarity was added when clustering was performed within HLA-allele-positive subsets. Repertoires with fewer than 30,000 or more than 120,000 public chains were left out of co-occurrence clustering, as were about five repertoires with anomalous nucleotide sharing. The table comes from immuneACCESS by way of TCRdb, which keeps in-frame sequences with V and J called. Part of the clones is missing from these tables; in studies checked, under half for an unresolved V gene and the rest for unknown reasons. V and J calls plus clone size are reproduced from that table; the DNA served to infer D and trimming. The sample yields 200,000 or so clones; roughly 80% were counted once. The biggest ten clones account for 0.39% of the sample.

From its cysteine to its phenylalanine, the CDR3 spans 14 amino acids. The retained sequence is limited to the CDR3, 42 bases, with the frame set at the first base. V and J lose 5 bases and 2 bases, and a span of 12 bases separates them. Reading the germline V gene gives CDR1 SNHLY and CDR2 FYNNEI. Rearrangement joined TRBV2 to TRBJ1-2; the D gene cannot be named for sure. Sequencing used PBMCs. The receptor was isolated from a male donor in good health and CMV-seropositive. The CDR3 here reads CASSSLGSNYGYTF. Read as DNA, the sequence is TGTGCCAGCAGTTCTTTGGGGAGCAACTATGGCTACACCTTC.